These 5 T cell receptor beta chains came from one sample sequenced in a study of blood T cell repertoires in COVID-19 (TCRdb year 2020). Library creation used the immunoSEQ multiplex PCR assay. TCRdb took this table from immuneACCESS and kept in-frame rearrangements with V and J called. Such tables lack part of the clones; where checked against another copy, unresolved V genes explain under half of the gap, and the rest is unexplained. The sample table shows roughly 300,000 clones, and approximately 87% are seen once. 6.5% to 9.5% of the sample is held by the ten biggest clonotypes. The sequencing sample was made of peripheral blood. All receptors derive from a woman in her fifties or sixties who had recovered from COVID-19.

The chain recombines TRBV4-1 with TRBJ1-1, with D unresolved. This CDR3 has 11 amino acids. Germline V lookup: CDR1 MGHRA, CDR2 YSYEKL. V lost 6 bases and J 1 base, leaving 3 bases between the germline ends. CDR3 region: CASSKNTEAFF. The CDR3 DNA sequence: TGCGCCAGCAGTAAGAACACTGAAGCTTTCTTT.

V and J are TRBV7-9 and TRBJ2-5; D ambiguous. CDR3 length: 13 residues. Between the trimmed V and J ends, which lost 0 bases and 6 bases, there was a span of 8 bases. Germline V gene lookup returns CDR1 SEHNR and CDR2 FQNEAQ (reference sequence). Here the CDR3 reads CASSLAGIQTQYF. The CDR3 DNA follows: TGTGCCAGCAGCTTAGCGGGCATACAGACCCAGTACTTC.

This chain links TRBV7-9 with TRBJ2-5, with D possibly TRBD2 on 5 matching bases. The CDR3 is made up of 12 amino acids. Trimming pared 4 bases from V and 5 bases from J, leaving 8 bases between. CDR1 and CDR2 (germline): SEHNR, FQNEAQ (reference sequence). The chain's CDR3 is CASSSSGETQYF. In nucleotides, the CDR3 is TGTGCCAGCAGCTCTTCGGGGGAGACCCAGTACTTC. Full variable domain (rest looked up from reference TRBV7-9 and TRBJ2-5): DTGVSQNPRHKITKRGQNVTFRCDPISEHNRLYWYRQTLGQGPEFLTYFQNEAQLEKSRLLSDRFSAERPKGSFSTLEIQRTEQGDSAMYLCASSSSGETQYFGPGTRLLVL.

At least ten counts were recorded for this clone. The genes are TRBV5-6 and TRBJ1-4; maybe TRBD1 (5 bases). Germline V gene sequence: CDR1 SGHDT, CDR2 YYEEEE. V gave up 0 bases and J gave up 8 bases, with 14 bases separating them. The CDR3 extends over 15 amino acids. CDR3 region: CASSLAGRGKEKLFF. The CDR3 DNA is TGTGCCAGCAGCTTGGCGGGGAGGGGCAAAGAAAAACTGTTTTTT.

The DNA of the CDR3 is TGTGCCAGCAGCGACTACAGGGCCTTTGGGGCCAACGTCCTGACTTTC. This translates into CASSDYRAFGANVLTF. The V call is TRBV7-6, the J call TRBJ2-6, with D possibly TRBD1 on 6 matching bases. Per germline, CDR1 SGHVS and CDR2 FNYEAQ. The CDR3 is made up of 16 amino acids. Trimming took 5 bases from V and 3 from J, leaving 14 bases between them.